Detailed here is one T cell receptor beta chain. Its antigen has not been determined. The junction differs from germline at one of its ends, possibly a read error. This entry belongs to a study of cytomegalovirus exposure and HLA in healthy donors (dated by TCRdb to about 2017). For the wider study: In an earlier analysis of under 750 of the donors, 276 Gb of sequence data and 90 million to 120 million unique TCR beta sequences from about 190 million T cells were reported. Roughly 300 gigabases of sequencing data and approximately 92 million unique TCR sequences made up an early release that covered 640 HLA-typed donors. Among the roughly 400 genotyped donors, about 83% belonged to the genetic ancestry cluster associated with self-reported Caucasian donors. The study was designed to test whether signatures of past pathogen exposure could be identified by cataloging public T cell receptors. Using immunosequencing, the study profiled T cell repertoires from 666 subjects and related those repertoires to cytomegalovirus serostatus. Besides the first cohort of hundreds of subjects, a separate validation cohort made up of 120 different subjects was used. The study combined high-throughput TCR immunosequencing, statistical association of individual TCRs with disease status, and machine learning to predict cytomegalovirus infection status. A later analysis re-examined previously published TCR beta repertoires from over 500 donors and added high-resolution HLA genotyping to investigate patterns of TCR occurrence. Rather than drawing on any new phenotypic data, the later analysis identified candidate immune exposures from TCR beta sequences and the way those sequences occurred across donors. An earlier analysis of 587 of the donors used high-throughput TCR beta sequencing to judge whether each TCR beta V gene segment behaved as functional or pseudogenic. Donor age, sex, ethnicity and CMV serostatus were compiled together with the repertoire data. Genome-wide SNP genotypes for about three fifths of the roughly 670 donors were used in a later genetic analysis, which treated that subset as a discovery cohort. All discovery cohort repertoires had been generated using a single sequencing platform. Both class I and class II loci were covered by HLA typing, at four-digit resolution. The number of donors typed differed by locus, with 629-630 for A, B, C, DRB1 and DQB1, over 500 for DQA1, approximately 570 for DPA1, and 450 to 480 for DPB1. Roughly 5 DR-DQ haplotypes were handled as single units for association and clustering, since linkage in the cohort was strong. Among roughly 400 genotyped donors of the cohort, an average of approximately 220,000 unique TCR beta nucleotide sequences was sequenced per donor, of which about 18% were non-productive. Broad study findings and their caveats: Compared with the roughly 710-donor mean, donors in an Asian-associated ancestry cluster had fewer N-insertions in productive TCRs, according to a later genetic analysis. The earlier analysis of 587 of the donors excluded over 15 rarely observed V segments, including chromosome 9 orphons, because counts were too low. Most TCR sequences were observed very rarely across donors, whereas some public TCRs were present in many individuals. According to the authors, the approach could potentially be generalized to other disease states and immunological phenotypes. The study gave a list of under 200 TCR beta chains associated with cytomegalovirus. A few of the identified cytomegalovirus-associated TCR beta chains were confirmed in vitro to be specific for cytomegalovirus antigens. Some IMGT-functional V segments, including TRBV6-2 and TRBV6-3, could not be told apart with the 87-base-pair reads, so those segments were excluded. Linkage disequilibrium might explain the correlated functional status among segregating V segments, but an unknown experimental factor could not be ruled out. In a later analysis, the rate of TCR association differed among HLA loci, with DRB1 alleles having the most associated TCRs and HLA-C alleles having the fewest. Assigning TCR associations to individual alleles was difficult when HLA alleles, especially DR and DQ, strongly co-occurred. The presence/absence analyses assumed that sequencing depth was roughly uniform across donors, and that assumption may not be true. The only immune exposure information available for the cohort was CMV serostatus. A further reported finding was that TCR beta sequences accurately predicted the HLA-A and HLA-B alleles for most subjects in the first cohort. A later analysis found that most CMV-associated TCR beta chains appeared HLA-restricted, with HLA associations seemingly driven largely by CMV exposure. Because HLA typing was unavailable for some donors at each locus, only the typed subset was used in association tests. A later analysis found that HLA-associated TCR beta chains were more clonally expanded and had lower generation probabilities than equally common non-associated chains. In a later genetic analysis, a missense DCLRE1C variant was associated with V-gene and J-gene trimming of TCR beta chains, and the association was replicated in an independent cohort. In both the original and validation cohorts, the classifier was reported to diagnose cytomegalovirus status with high specificity and sensitivity. Broadly in line with IMGT annotations, most TCR beta V segments showed up in productive rearrangements about 90% or about 30% of the time in an earlier analysis of roughly 590 of the donors. In a later analysis, about 17,000 TCR beta sequences were associated with specific HLA alleles at a false discovery rate of 0.05. According to a later analysis, parvovirus B19, influenza, CMV and Epstein-Barr virus appeared linked to several top co-occurrence clusters. In this cohort, only TCR beta chains were sequenced, and detectable features were limited by the absence of alpha or paired-chain data. A cluster of highly shared sequence variants was judged likely to be a technical artifact of the sequencing pipeline.

Receptor amplification or capture employed the immunoSEQ multiplex PCR assay. The multiplex PCR relied on a mix of 60 forward primers for TCR Vbeta segments and 13 reverse primers for TCR Jbeta segments. The CDR3 region of rearranged TCR beta genes was amplified from genomic DNA with a multiplex PCR assay. The Illumina HiSeq System was used to sequence the amplified TCR beta libraries as 87-base-pair reads. In the original analysis: A later analysis counted some 74 million unique TCR beta chains across the 670 or so repertoires, and some 11 million of these chains were shared by at least two donors. Raw reads were error-corrected and collapsed into unique sequences with a nearest-neighbor algorithm that merged closely related sequences to remove PCR and sequencing errors. CDR3 sequences were aligned to IMGT reference sequences to assign V, D and J gene segments. Each retained sequence needed at least a six-nucleotide match to both a V gene segment and a J gene segment. A rearrangement was called productive if the CDR3 had no stop codons and remained in frame with V and J, and every other rearrangement was called non-productive. CDR3 was defined according to IMGT convention as the region running from the second conserved V-encoded cysteine to the conserved J-encoded phenylalanine. The earlier analysis of roughly 590 of the donors excluded sequences that lacked an unambiguous match to a single V gene segment. In an earlier analysis of around 600 of the donors, V segments were called functional above 56.7% productive rearrangements and were called segregating when the between-donor standard deviation exceeded 5%. A statistical classification framework was built for diagnosing cytomegalovirus status from the catalog of TCR beta chain sequences. A later analysis assigned V and J genes by comparing TCR nucleotide sequences with IMGT/GENE-DB human TR gene sequences. Using the TCRdist pipeline, a later analysis assigned CDR3 sequences along with most-parsimonious VDJ recombination scenarios. In a later analysis, each TCR beta chain was defined by its CDR3 amino acid sequence together with its V-gene family, and reads lacking a unique V-gene family were excluded. A later analysis removed 592 highly shared, low-generation-probability nucleotide sequences to deal with suspected cross-contamination and a sequencing artifact. In a later analysis, a clonal expansion index was calculated for each public chain from normalized within-repertoire ranks of inferred template counts. In a later analysis, generation probabilities were computed with a VDJ recombination model fitted to out-of-frame rearrangements, and the resulting probabilities were checked against IGoR. Hypergeometric tests were used in a later analysis to score TCR-TCR, TCR-HLA and TCR-CMV co-occurrence, with a repertoire-size bias correction applied to the TCR pairs. In a later analysis, false discovery rates were estimated by permuting HLA or CMV assignments 20 times. In a later analysis, co-occurring TCRs were grouped using DBSCAN, and TCRdist sequence similarity was added for clustering within HLA-allele-positive subsets. Repertoires with fewer than 30,000 or more than 120,000 public chains, plus five repertoires with anomalous nucleotide sharing, were excluded from co-occurrence clustering. TCRdb's version of the immuneACCESS table is confined to in-frame rearrangements and falls short of the full clone set. An unresolved V gene accounts for under half of the shortfall where checked; the remainder is of unknown origin. That table is the source of V, J and clone size, and D and trimming were worked out from the DNA. This sample comprises 130,000 or so clones, 64% of them detected only once. The ten largest clonotypes hold less than 3% of the sample.

From its cysteine to its phenylalanine, the CDR3 spans 14 amino acids. The read is trimmed to its CDR3 DNA, 42 bases read in frame from base 1. The germline V gene provides CDR1 LGHNA and CDR2 YNFKEQ. The cohort was made up of 500 to 800 healthy bone marrow donors. At the time of sampling, every cohort member was nominally healthy, though immune exposures that went unrecorded were likely present. The donor tested CMV seronegative, placing the donor among the 300 to 450 seronegative members of the cohort. A peripheral blood sample was collected from each donor, and TCR beta sequencing was performed on peripheral blood mononuclear cells. Genomic DNA was extracted from the blood cell samples with the Qiagen DNeasy Blood Extraction Kit.

Specimen: PBMCs. In this chain, TRBV4-2 is recombined with TRBJ1-4; the junction holds 7 bases that match TRBD1. The TCR sequence derives from a woman aged 40 to 50 in good health and CMV-seronegative. The CDR3 region reads CAGSPDRVNEKLFF. The nucleotides read TGTGCCGGCAGTCCTGACAGGGTAAATGAAAAACTGTTTTTT.